This T cell receptor beta chain derives from a study of blood T cell repertoires in COVID-19. Study-wide background: Some COVID-19 samples were acute and others convalescent; all came from the United States, Italy and Spain.

Per the original methods: Counts of nucleated cells, estimated from reference gene primer amplification, were obtained. The assay was immunoSEQ multiplex PCR, and TCRdb's table has in-frame clones only and misses some. For V, J and clone size, that table is used; D and trimming come from the DNA. The sample shows around 150,000 clones, around 80% of them seen only once. This receptor was identified in a woman older than 75 in a cohort sampled during active or convalescent COVID-19. The sequencing sample was made of peripheral blood.

CDR3 in amino acids: CSAKLGDIQYF. In DNA form, the CDR3 reads TGCAGCGCCAAGCTAGGGGACATTCAGTACTTC. The rearrangement uses TRBV29-1 and TRBJ2-4; D is possibly TRBD1 (5 bases). CDR1 is SQVTM and CDR2 is ANQGSEA in the germline V gene. The CDR3 is made up of 11 amino acids. V was shortened by 7 bases and J by 8 bases, with 12 bases between the two germline ends.